Listed below are T cell receptor beta chains from one sample, sequenced in a study of blood T cell repertoires in COVID-19. Produced via immunoSEQ multiplex PCR; TCRdb's table is partial and in-frame only. The sample includes 40,000 to 45,000 clones, about 90% of them seen just once. The material sequenced was peripheral blood. The receptors were sampled from a man aged 55 to 70 with acute or convalescent COVID-19. Both conserved end residues are trimmed from each CDR3. Fields, in order: clone size, J gene, V gene, D gene, CDR3 protein. The D gene is left open where the match is weak. Rows give clone size only sometimes, using once, few, many, or a class for an expanded clone.

.	TRBJ1-1	TRBV7-9	.	ASSLGTSNTEAF
.	TRBJ1-2	TRBV30	TRBD1	ASSGGRYGYT
.	TRBJ1-1	TRBV9	.	ASSVGGSGTEAF
.	TRBJ2-7	TRBV19	TRBD1	ASSTLPGQGNYEQY
once	TRBJ1-4	TRBV6-5	.	ASSPEGTNEKLF
.	TRBJ2-7	TRBV18	.	ASSLQGWTYEQY
.	TRBJ2-5	TRBV11-2	.	ASSLVLVAETQY
.	TRBJ2-1	TRBV18	.	ASSPPSYNEQF
.	TRBJ2-7	TRBV7-8	.	ASSSTGFSYEQY
.	TRBJ2-5	TRBV7-2	TRBD2	ASRPGGQETQY
.	TRBJ2-7	TRBV7-8	.	ASSPGAYEQY
once	TRBJ2-1	TRBV7-2	.	ASSLAVRQVLSSYNEQF
.	TRBJ2-7	TRBV27	.	ASSPRTAAYEQY
.	TRBJ1-1	TRBV4-1	.	ASSQPIRGTEAF
.	TRBJ1-2	TRBV5-1	TRBD1	ASRQGSQQGMIYYGYT
.	TRBJ2-3	TRBV14	TRBD2	ASSQGGSPSTDTQY
.	TRBJ1-2	TRBV19	.	ASSIRTLDNYGYT
.	TRBJ2-1	TRBV5-1	.	ASSLTGSSYNEQF
once	TRBJ1-2	TRBV6-5	.	ASYRAGGYT
few	TRBJ2-1	TRBV9	TRBD2	ASSVFAGGQNEQF
.	TRBJ2-7	TRBV18	TRBD2	ASSISGSSYEQY
.	TRBJ1-2	TRBV9	.	ASSVAGTVGDNTYGYT